A single sample gave rise to the 18 T cell receptor beta chains below, sequenced in a study of OX40 agonist ivuxolimab in advanced cancers. Produced via immunoSEQ multiplex PCR; TCRdb's table is partial and in-frame only. This repertoire shows approximately 68,000 clones, over 80% found once; its top ten account for under 4.5%. Material: CD4+ or CD8+ T cells sorted from blood, obtained in a trial of the OX40 agonist ivuxolimab. These receptor sequences come from an adult with an advanced solid tumor such as melanoma, head and neck, liver or kidney cancer.

The sample holds one count of this clone. The chain uses TRBV4-1 and TRBJ2-1, with unresolved D. V shed 3 bases and J shed 6 bases, with 21 bases lying between them. The CDR3 runs to 17 residues. Germline V gene data show CDR1 as MGHRA and CDR2 as YSYEKL. The CDR3 is CASSHRVEAPWGNEQFF. Written as DNA, the CDR3 is TGCGCCAGCAGCCATCGTGTAGAGGCCCCTTGGGGCAATGAGCAGTTCTTC.

This clone appeared a single time. This sequence joins TRBV19 and TRBJ1-6; unclear D gene. CDR3 size: 12 residues. Germline CDR1 reads LNHDA; CDR2 reads SQIVND (reference sequence). The ends were cut back, 5 bases at V and 7 bases at J, with 6 bases in the middle. The CDR3 coding sequence is TGTGCCAGTAGTGAAGGGAATTCACCCCTCCACTTT. This gives the protein CASSEGNSPLHF.

Only a few counts were recorded for this clone. The chain joins TRBV6-6 to TRBJ2-7; 7 bases fit TRBD2. The J segment lost 0 bases and the V segment lost 6 bases, leaving 8 bases of the junction unmatched. This CDR3 is 15 amino acids long. Germline V CDR1 and CDR2: MNHNY, SVGAGI (reference sequence). The CDR3 reads CASRIAGGDSYEQYF. The CDR3 nucleotides read TGTGCCAGCAGGATAGCGGGTGGGGACTCCTACGAGCAGTACTTC.

The chain uses TRBV27 and TRBJ2-6; TRBD2 might be the D (5 bases). The V end was cut by 6 bases, the J end by 0 bases, with 18 bases between. The length of the CDR3 is 18 residues. Germline V gene lookup returns CDR1 MNHEY and CDR2 SMNVEV (reference sequence). The CDR3 reads CASSSRPGGGSGANVLTF. The CDR3 nucleotides are TGTGCCAGCAGCTCTCGACCTGGAGGAGGCTCTGGGGCCAACGTCCTGACTTTC.

The gene calls are TRBV14 and TRBJ1-2, with D tentatively TRBD1 (5 bases). CDR3 length: 14 amino acids. Trimming stripped 3 bases from V and 8 bases from J, with 16 bases between. Per the germline V gene, CDR1 is SGHDN and CDR2 is FVKESK. The CDR3 region has the DNA TGTGCCAGCAGCCAGCGGGACGCCCGAGGGGGCTACACCTTC. This gives the protein CASSQRDARGGYTF.

This chain joins TRBV27 and TRBJ2-2; 9 bases match TRBD1. J was trimmed by 5 bases and V by 4 bases; bases with no gene match: 8. Germline CDR1 reads MNHEY; CDR2 reads SMNVEV (reference sequence). CDR3 length: 16 residues. CDR3: CASSSFTGGGTGELFF. In DNA form, the CDR3 reads TGTGCCAGCAGTTCTTTCACAGGGGGCGGGACCGGGGAGCTGTTTTTT.

This clone has only one observation. J is TRBJ2-1 and V is TRBV29-1, with a weak D call TRBD2 (6 bases). V gave up 3 bases and J gave up 0 bases, with 9 bases separating them. Germline CDR1 is SQVTM and CDR2 is ANQGSEA. CDR3 size: 14 residues. Written as DNA, the CDR3 is TGCAGCGTTGATCGTAGCGGCTCCTACAATGAGCAGTTCTTC. Encoded protein: CSVDRSGSYNEQFF.

The rearrangement uses TRBV27 and TRBJ2-7; D may be TRBD1 (6 bases). The CDR3 extends over 14 amino acids. Germline CDR1 MNHEY, CDR2 SMNVEV (reference sequence). V lost 3 bases and J 3 bases, leaving 12 bases between the germline ends. The CDR3 DNA reads as TGTGCCAGCAGTTTCCGGGACATTATCTACGAGCAGTACTTC. Translating gives CASSFRDIIYEQYF.

The rearrangement uses TRBV18 and TRBJ2-3, with TRBD2 as a possible D gene (6 bases). Trimming left V 0 bases short and J 0 bases short, with 13 bases between. Germline V CDR1 and CDR2: KGHSH, LQKENI. This CDR3 region has 17 residues. The CDR3 loop is CASSPPTGGASTDTQYF. For the CDR3, the DNA is TGTGCCAGCTCACCACCGACTGGCGGGGCTAGCACAGATACGCAGTATTTT.

CDR3 nucleotide sequence: TGTGCCAGTAGTGCTCCGGGACAGGGTGACTATGGCTACACCTTC. Protein sequence: CASSAPGQGDYGYTF. The rearrangement uses TRBV19 and TRBJ1-2; 9 positions match TRBD1. Unmatched junction bases numbered 7, after V lost 5 bases and J lost 3 bases. The CDR3 has 15 residues. Germline values: CDR1 LNHDA, CDR2 SQIVND (reference sequence).

This chain joins TRBV9 and TRBJ2-5, with D unclear. V shed 4 bases and J shed 2 bases, with 9 bases lying between them. Germline V gives CDR1 SGDLS, CDR2 YYNGEE. This CDR3 has 13 residues. CDR3 DNA: TGTGCCAGCAGCACCGACGGACAAGAGACCCAGTACTTC. Translating it yields CASSTDGQETQYF. Combining the CDR3 with reference TRBV9 and TRBJ2-5 gives the whole variable domain DSGVTQTPKHLITATGQRVTLRCSPRSGDLSVYWYQQSLDQGLQFLIQYYNGEERAKGNILERFSAQQFPDLHSELNLSSLELGDSALYFCASSTDGQETQYFGPGTRLLVL.

This chain joins TRBV27 and TRBJ2-7; 8 bases match TRBD2. Trimming at V came to 4 bases and at J to 5 bases, leaving 10 bases not matched to a gene. Germline V gives CDR1 MNHEY, CDR2 SMNVEV (reference sequence). The CDR3 has 15 residues. The CDR3 nucleotides are TGTGCCAGCAGTTCCCCCGGGGGGGCGCGACACGAGCAGTACTTC. Its protein product is CASSSPGGARHEQYF.

The V and J genes are TRBV4-1 and TRBJ2-1, with TRBD1 as a possible D gene (6 bases). The V gene's germline CDR1 is MGHRA and CDR2 YSYEKL. The CDR3 consists of 17 residues. Between the trimmed V and J ends, which lost 1 base and 0 bases, there was a span of 13 bases. CDR3 DNA: TGCGCCAGCAGCCAAGCCCAAGGACAGAGCTCCTACAATGAGCAGTTCTTC. Amino acid sequence: CASSQAQGQSSYNEQFF.

This sequence joins TRBV19 and TRBJ2-7, with D possibly matching TRBD1 (6 bases). This CDR3 comprises 12 residues. V was shortened by 5 bases and J by 4 bases, with 9 bases between the two germline ends. Germline CDR1 LNHDA, CDR2 SQIVND (reference sequence). The CDR3 nucleotides are TGTGCCAGTAGTGGTGGACAGTACGAGCAGTACTTC. Protein product: CASSGGQYEQYF.

The V and J genes are TRBV7-9 and TRBJ1-4; 9 nucleotides align to TRBD1. The CDR3 spans 15 residues. The V gene's germline CDR1 is SEHNR and CDR2 FQNEAQ (reference sequence). The J segment lost 5 bases and the V segment lost 5 bases, leaving 6 bases of the junction unmatched. The CDR3 coding sequence is TGTGCCAGCAGCCCGCTCGGGACAGGGAATGAAAAACTGTTTTTT. Translation gives CASSPLGTGNEKLFF.

V usage is TRBV5-1 and J usage is TRBJ1-3; TRBD1 agrees at 8 bases. The CDR3 length is 14 residues. The germline V gene encodes CDR1 SGHRS and CDR2 YFSETQ. V lost 4 bases and J lost 4; bases outside the gene matches: 4. The CDR3 loop reads CASSPGTGGNTIYF. CDR3 nucleotide sequence: TGCGCCAGCAGCCCGGGGACAGGAGGAAACACCATATATTTT.

In its sample, this clone was seen once. V gene TRBV6-6 combines with J gene TRBJ1-1; 8 bases are a match to TRBD1. The CDR3 is made up of 14 amino acids. Trimming removed 4 bases from V and 1 base from J; junction bases left unmatched: 2. Germline CDR1 and CDR2: MNHNY and SVGAGI (reference sequence). The CDR3 sequence: CASSWTGQNTEAFF. The CDR3 nucleotides read TGTGCCAGCAGTTGGACAGGGCAGAACACTGAAGCTTTCTTT.

V gene TRBV27 combines with J gene TRBJ1-4; possibly TRBD1 for D (5 bases). Germline V lookup: CDR1 MNHEY, CDR2 SMNVEV (reference sequence). Trimming left V 3 bases short and J 7 bases short, with 12 bases between. The CDR3 covers 14 residues. This chain's CDR3 is CASSFSQQGEKLFF. The CDR3 nucleotides are TGTGCCAGCAGTTTCTCCCAGCAGGGTGAAAAACTGTTTTTT. The variable domain in full, with the rest retrieved from reference TRBV27 and TRBJ1-4, is EAQVTQNPRYLITVTGKKLTVTCSQNMNHEYMSWYRQDPGLGLRQIYYSMNVEVTDKGDVPEGYKVSRKEKRNFPLILESPSPNQTSLYFCASSFSQQGEKLFFGSGTQLSVL.